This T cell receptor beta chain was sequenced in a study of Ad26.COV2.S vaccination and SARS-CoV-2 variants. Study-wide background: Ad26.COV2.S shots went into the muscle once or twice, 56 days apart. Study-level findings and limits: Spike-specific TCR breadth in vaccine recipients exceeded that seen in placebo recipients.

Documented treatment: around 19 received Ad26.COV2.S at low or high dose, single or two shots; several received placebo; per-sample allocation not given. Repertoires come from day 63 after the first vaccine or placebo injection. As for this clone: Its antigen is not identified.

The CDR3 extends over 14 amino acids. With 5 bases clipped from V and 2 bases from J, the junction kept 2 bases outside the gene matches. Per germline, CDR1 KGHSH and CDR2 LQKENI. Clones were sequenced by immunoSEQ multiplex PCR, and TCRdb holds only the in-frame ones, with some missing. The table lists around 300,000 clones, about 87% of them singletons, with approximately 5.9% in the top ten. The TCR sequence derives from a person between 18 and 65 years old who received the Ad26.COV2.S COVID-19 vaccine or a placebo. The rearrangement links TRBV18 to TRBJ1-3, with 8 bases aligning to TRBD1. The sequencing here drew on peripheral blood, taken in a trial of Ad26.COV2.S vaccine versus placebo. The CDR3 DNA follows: TGTGCCAGCTCATCGGACAGGGCTGGAAACACCATATATTTT. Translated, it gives CASSSDRAGNTIYF.